This is a list of T cell receptor beta chains from one sample in a study of cytomegalovirus exposure and HLA in healthy donors. The data were produced by immunoSEQ multiplex PCR, yet TCRdb's version contains in-frame clones alone and is incomplete. The top ten clones hold approximately 4.3% of a sample with roughly 150,000 clones, roughly three quarters of them seen once. Sequences were obtained from PBMCs. Receptors were obtained from a man between 60 and 75 years old in good health and CMV-seronegative. CDR3s include the opening cysteine and the closing phenylalanine or tryptophan. Each record gives: J gene, clone size, V gene, D gene, CDR3 protein, CDR3 DNA. The D gene is left open where the match is weak. Clone size is shown for a subset of rows, as once, few, many or a class of expanded clone.

>TRBJ2-5|.|TRBV5-4|TRBD2
CASSGGGTQYF
TGTGCCAGCAGCGGCGGGGGGACCCAGTACTTC
>TRBJ2-5|.|TRBV2|TRBD2
CASSEFPGLAGDRETQYF
TGTGCCAGCAGTGAATTCCCCGGACTAGCGGGAGACCGGGAGACCCAGTACTTC
>TRBJ2-1|.|TRBV12-5|TRBD1
CASGAGTADNEQFF
TGTGCTAGTGGAGCCGGGACAGCCGATAATGAGCAGTTCTTC
>TRBJ2-6|.|TRBV6-6|TRBD1
CATQGAAGANVLTF
TGTGCCACACAGGGGGCAGCTGGGGCCAACGTCCTGACTTTC
>TRBJ2-7|few|TRBV11-1|.
CASSLGSPYEQYF
TGTGCCAGCAGCTTGGGGAGCCCCTACGAGCAGTACTTC
>TRBJ2-5|.|TRBV28|TRBD2
CASSLEGLAGRETQYF
TGTGCCAGCAGTTTAGAGGGACTAGCGGGTCGGGAGACCCAGTACTTC
>TRBJ1-6|.|TRBV5-4|.
CASSLRREDSPLHF
TGTGCCAGCAGCTTAAGGAGGGAGGATTCACCCCTCCACTTT
>TRBJ2-7|.|TRBV5-1|TRBD2
CASSSAWTSGREYYEQYF
TGCGCCAGCAGCTCCGCCTGGACTAGCGGGAGGGAATACTACGAGCAGTACTTC
>TRBJ2-1|.|TRBV25-1|TRBD1
CASSEQRWDRSINEQFF
TGTGCCAGCAGTGAACAGAGGTGGGACAGGAGCATCAATGAGCAGTTCTTC
>TRBJ1-2|.|TRBV11-1|.
CASSLAGREGYTF
TGTGCCAGCAGCTTAGCCGGTCGGGAGGGCTACACCTTC
>TRBJ1-2|.|TRBV6-1|.
CASNPTGDSMYGYTF
TGTGCCAGCAATCCCACAGGAGACAGTATGTATGGCTACACCTTC
>TRBJ2-7|.|TRBV13|.
CASSLGPGSPYYEQYF
TGTGCCAGCAGCTTGGGTCCAGGTTCCCCCTATTACGAGCAGTACTTC
>TRBJ2-4|.|TRBV25-1|.
CASSESMALGNIQYF
TGTGCCAGCAGTGAATCAATGGCCCTAGGAAACATTCAGTACTTC
>TRBJ2-1|.|TRBV5-1|.
CASSLVPGGGAYNEQFF
TGCGCCAGCAGCTTAGTCCCTGGGGGGGGCGCATACAATGAGCAGTTCTTC
>TRBJ1-6|.|TRBV6-1|TRBD1
CASSETEQGAGSPLHF
TGTGCCAGCAGTGAAACAGAACAGGGGGCTGGTTCACCCCTCCACTTT
>TRBJ2-1|.|TRBV5-1|.
CASSLGGKSSYNEQFF
TGCGCCAGCAGCTTGGGAGGGAAGAGCTCCTACAATGAGCAGTTCTTC
>TRBJ2-7|.|TRBV2|.
CASSELTGSYEQYF
TGTGCCAGCAGTGAATTGACAGGATCCTACGAGCAGTACTTC